Listed below are T cell receptor beta chains from one sample, sequenced in a study of OX40 agonist ivuxolimab in advanced cancers. The table came from immunoSEQ multiplex PCR; TCRdb's copy has only in-frame clones and leaves some out. Of around 79,000 clones listed, roughly 90% were seen once; the top ten hold 8% to 10%. The sequenced sample was CD4+ or CD8+ T cells sorted from blood, obtained in a trial of the OX40 agonist ivuxolimab. These TCRs come from an adult with an advanced solid tumor such as melanoma, head and neck, liver or kidney cancer. The conserved cysteine and the conserved F or W are not part of the CDR3 here. Each record gives: J gene, V gene, CDR3 protein.

TRBJ2-7 TRBV7-8 ASSLVSRGWDEQY
TRBJ2-7 TRBV9 ASSVGDSHSYEQY
TRBJ2-3 TRBV19 ASTPSGSYTDTQY
TRBJ2-7 TRBV11-2 ASSEPHREGPYEQY
TRBJ1-2 TRBV13 ASSLGQAVVYGYT
TRBJ2-2 TRBV30 AWMQDEYGELF
TRBJ2-3 TRBV29-1 SVVGLAGGRFGTDTQY
TRBJ2-4 TRBV28 ASSLEDRALAKNIQY
TRBJ2-3 TRBV19 ASSIGASEADTQY
TRBJ2-3 TRBV7-8 ASRGSLTDTQY
TRBJ1-1 TRBV27 ASSPRTDTAEAF
TRBJ2-3 TRBV7-2 ASSLGTGSTDTQY
TRBJ1-1 TRBV7-8 ASSSGQRNTEAF
TRBJ2-2 TRBV4-1 ASSPPSLHTGELF
TRBJ2-1 TRBV9 ASSVGPREADEQF
TRBJ2-7 TRBV27 ASRNQGGVYEQY
TRBJ1-4 TRBV5-4 ASSLAAGEKLF
TRBJ1-1 TRBV27 ASSLGSNTEAF
TRBJ2-1 TRBV19 ASRLAAGLSGIDEQF
TRBJ2-1 TRBV5-6 ASSLVASGYNEQF
TRBJ2-5 TRBV7-3 ASSQGGALETQY
TRBJ2-7 TRBV2 ASRGTGMDEQY
TRBJ2-5 TRBV6-5 ASSYSKETQY
TRBJ2-7 TRBV7-6 ASSSDGTAEGGSEQY
TRBJ2-3 TRBV27 ASSFVGGPSTDTQY
TRBJ1-5 TRBV6-4 ASSDGQGGNQPQH
TRBJ1-2 TRBV4-3 ASSQEFSDTGLGYGYT
TRBJ1-2 TRBV6-5 ASSYSWGGDYGYT
TRBJ1-2 TRBV29-1 SAVGGAYGYT
TRBJ1-3 TRBV7-6 ASSSGGVPLSGNTIY
TRBJ2-7 TRBV7-8 ASSLAGGTYEQY
TRBJ2-2 TRBV13 ASSGRTAAANTGELF
TRBJ2-7 TRBV27 ASAPGTGATYEQY
TRBJ2-7 TRBV5-6 ASSSAGSSYEQY
TRBJ2-1 TRBV9 ASSESGGIPKNEQF
TRBJ2-1 TRBV9 ASSIGLAGVVYNEQF
TRBJ2-1 TRBV29-1 SERGPKNEQF
TRBJ2-7 TRBV5-1 ASSLFLGSAYEQY
TRBJ1-2 TRBV19 ASSIGPVGYT
TRBJ2-3 TRBV10-2 ASGDRGTDTQY
TRBJ2-7 TRBV5-1 ASSVAPGQSSYEQY
TRBJ1-2 TRBV5-4 ASRSGTVYNGYT
TRBJ1-5 TRBV10-3 AISETGTGEKPQH
TRBJ1-1 TRBV4-1 ASSQGQGAGGLKNTEAF
TRBJ2-1 TRBV7-3 ASSLTGAPDEQF
TRBJ2-1 TRBV27 ASRGYLYNEQF
TRBJ2-2 TRBV7-8 ASSPIYRDAGELF
TRBJ2-7 TRBV11-2 ASSLAESDYEQY
TRBJ2-7 TRBV27 ASSSSEEQY
TRBJ2-7 TRBV7-9 ASSLGTGGSWSYEQY
TRBJ2-1 TRBV11-2 ASSSFRLNYNEQF
TRBJ2-1 TRBV18 ASSSDSGGFNEQF
TRBJ2-5 TRBV6-4 ASSVTRASGASETQY
TRBJ1-1 TRBV29-1 SVEDRLSAAEPNTEAF
TRBJ1-5 TRBV27 ASSSWGFNQPQH
TRBJ1-4 TRBV7-6 ASTPVQLATNEKLF
TRBJ2-3 TRBV7-8 ASSLSTDTQY
TRBJ2-7 TRBV19 ASQGGQGASYEQY